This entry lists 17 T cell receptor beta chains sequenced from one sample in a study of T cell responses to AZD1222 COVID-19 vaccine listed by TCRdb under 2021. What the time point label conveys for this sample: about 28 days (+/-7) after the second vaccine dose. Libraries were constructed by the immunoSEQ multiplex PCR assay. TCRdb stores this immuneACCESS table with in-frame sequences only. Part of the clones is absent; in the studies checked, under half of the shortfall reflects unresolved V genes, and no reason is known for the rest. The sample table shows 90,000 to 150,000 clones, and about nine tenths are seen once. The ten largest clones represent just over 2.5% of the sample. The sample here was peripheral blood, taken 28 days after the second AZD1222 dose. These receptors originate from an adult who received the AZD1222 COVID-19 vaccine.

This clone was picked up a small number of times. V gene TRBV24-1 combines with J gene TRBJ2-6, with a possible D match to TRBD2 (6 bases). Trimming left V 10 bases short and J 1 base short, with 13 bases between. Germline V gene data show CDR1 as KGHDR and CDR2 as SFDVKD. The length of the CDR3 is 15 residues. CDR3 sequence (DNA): TGTGCCACGTCGTTGGGGGGTTCTGGGGCCAACGTCCTGACTTTC. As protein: CATSLGGSGANVLTF.

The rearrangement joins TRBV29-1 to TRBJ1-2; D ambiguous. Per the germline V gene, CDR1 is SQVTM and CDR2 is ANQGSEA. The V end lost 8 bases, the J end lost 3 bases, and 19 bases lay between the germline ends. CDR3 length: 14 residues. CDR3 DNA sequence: TGCAGCCGCCTTCCCCTACATCCGCACTATGGCTACACCTTC. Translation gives CSRLPLHPHYGYTF.

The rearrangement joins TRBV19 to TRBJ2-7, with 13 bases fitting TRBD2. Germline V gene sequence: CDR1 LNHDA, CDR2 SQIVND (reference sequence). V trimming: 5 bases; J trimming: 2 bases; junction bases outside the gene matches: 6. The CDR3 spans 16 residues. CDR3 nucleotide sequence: TGTGCCAGTAGTGTAATCGGGACTAGCGGGACCTACGAGCAGTACTTC. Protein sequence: CASSVIGTSGTYEQYF.

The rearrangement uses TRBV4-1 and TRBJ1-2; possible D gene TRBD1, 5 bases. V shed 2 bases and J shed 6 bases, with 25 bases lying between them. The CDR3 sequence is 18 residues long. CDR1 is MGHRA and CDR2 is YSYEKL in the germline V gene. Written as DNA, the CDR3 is TGCGCCAGCAGCCAATGGAGCTTACAGGCTACTCAATTGAATGGCTACACCTTC. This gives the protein CASSQWSLQATQLNGYTF.

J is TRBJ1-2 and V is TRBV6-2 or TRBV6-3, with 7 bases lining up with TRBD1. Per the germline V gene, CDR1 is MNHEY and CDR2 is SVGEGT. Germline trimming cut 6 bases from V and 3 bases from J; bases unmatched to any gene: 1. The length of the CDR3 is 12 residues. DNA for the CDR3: TGTGCCAGCAGCGACAGGGACTATGGCTACACCTTC. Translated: CASSDRDYGYTF.

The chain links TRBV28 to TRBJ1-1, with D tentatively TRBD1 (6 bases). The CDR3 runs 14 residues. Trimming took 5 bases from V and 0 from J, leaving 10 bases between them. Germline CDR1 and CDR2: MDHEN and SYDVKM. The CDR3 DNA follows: TGTGCCAGCAGTCTCGGACAGCTGAACACTGAAGCTTTCTTT. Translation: CASSLGQLNTEAFF.

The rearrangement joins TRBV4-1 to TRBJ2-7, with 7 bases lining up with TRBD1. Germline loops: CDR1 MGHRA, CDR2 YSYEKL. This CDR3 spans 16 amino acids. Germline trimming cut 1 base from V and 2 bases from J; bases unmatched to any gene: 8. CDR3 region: CASSQGPGQRPYEQYF. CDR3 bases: TGCGCCAGCAGCCAAGGGCCGGGACAGCGTCCCTACGAGCAGTACTTC.

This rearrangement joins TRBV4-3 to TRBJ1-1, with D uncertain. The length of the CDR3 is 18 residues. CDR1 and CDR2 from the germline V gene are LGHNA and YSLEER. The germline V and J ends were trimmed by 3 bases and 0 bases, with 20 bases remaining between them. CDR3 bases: TGCGCCAGCAGCCACACAAGATCCAAGCGTGGCTTGAACACTGAAGCTTTCTTT. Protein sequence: CASSHTRSKRGLNTEAFF.

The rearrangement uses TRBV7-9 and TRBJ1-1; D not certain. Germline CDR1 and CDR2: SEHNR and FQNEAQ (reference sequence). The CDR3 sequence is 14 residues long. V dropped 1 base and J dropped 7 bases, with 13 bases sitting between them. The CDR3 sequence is CASSLESRSYEAFF. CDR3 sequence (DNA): TGTGCCAGCAGCTTAGAATCGCGGAGTTATGAAGCTTTCTTT.

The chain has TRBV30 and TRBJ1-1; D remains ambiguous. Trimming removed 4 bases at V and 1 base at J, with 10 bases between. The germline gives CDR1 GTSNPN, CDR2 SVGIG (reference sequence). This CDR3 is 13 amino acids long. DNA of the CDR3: TGTGCCTGGATCAGGACCGCGAACACTGAAGCTTTCTTT. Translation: CAWIRTANTEAFF.

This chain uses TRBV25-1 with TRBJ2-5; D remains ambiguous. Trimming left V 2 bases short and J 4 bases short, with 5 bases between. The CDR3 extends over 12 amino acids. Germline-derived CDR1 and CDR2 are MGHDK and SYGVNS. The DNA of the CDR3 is TGTGCCAGCAGTGAAGTTCGAGAGACCCAGTACTTC. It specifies CASSEVRETQYF.

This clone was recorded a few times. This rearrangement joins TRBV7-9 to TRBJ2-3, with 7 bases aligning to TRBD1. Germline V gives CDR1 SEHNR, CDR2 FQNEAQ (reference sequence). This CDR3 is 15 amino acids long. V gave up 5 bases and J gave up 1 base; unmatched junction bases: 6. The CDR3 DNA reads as TGTGCCAGCAGCGGGGGACAGTCCCGCACAGATACGCAGTATTTT. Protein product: CASSGGQSRTDTQYF.

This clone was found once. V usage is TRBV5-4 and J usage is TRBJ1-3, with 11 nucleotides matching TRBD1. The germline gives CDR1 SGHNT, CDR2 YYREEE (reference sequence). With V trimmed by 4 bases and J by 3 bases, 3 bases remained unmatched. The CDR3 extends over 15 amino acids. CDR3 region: CASSRTGGLGNTIYF. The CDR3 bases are TGTGCCAGCAGCCGGACAGGGGGCCTTGGAAACACCATATATTTT.

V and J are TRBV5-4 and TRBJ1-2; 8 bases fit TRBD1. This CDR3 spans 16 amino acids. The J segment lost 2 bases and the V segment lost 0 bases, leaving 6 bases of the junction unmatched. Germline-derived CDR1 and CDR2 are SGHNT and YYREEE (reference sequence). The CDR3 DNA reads TGTGCCAGCAGCTTGGGGGGTACAGGGGGAAACTATGGCTACACCTTC. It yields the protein CASSLGGTGGNYGYTF. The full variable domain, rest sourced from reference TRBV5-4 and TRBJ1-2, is ETGVTQSPTHLIKTRGQQVTLRCSSQSGHNTVSWYQQALGQGPQFIFQYYREEENGRGNFPPRFSGLQFPNYSSELNVNALELDDSALYLCASSLGGTGGNYGYTFGSGTRLTVV.

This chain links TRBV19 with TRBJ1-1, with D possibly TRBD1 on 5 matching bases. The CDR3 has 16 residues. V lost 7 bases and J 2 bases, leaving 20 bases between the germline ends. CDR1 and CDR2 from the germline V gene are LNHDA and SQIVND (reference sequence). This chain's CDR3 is CASNQIGTRRNTEAFF. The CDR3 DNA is TGTGCCAGTAATCAAATCGGGACCCGAAGAAACACTGAAGCTTTCTTT. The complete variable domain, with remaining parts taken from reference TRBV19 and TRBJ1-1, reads DGGITQSPKYLFRKEGQNVTLSCEQNLNHDAMYWYRQDPGQGLRLIYYSQIVNDFQKGDIAEGYSVSREKKESFPLTVTSAQKNPTAFYLCASNQIGTRRNTEAFFGQGTRLTVV.

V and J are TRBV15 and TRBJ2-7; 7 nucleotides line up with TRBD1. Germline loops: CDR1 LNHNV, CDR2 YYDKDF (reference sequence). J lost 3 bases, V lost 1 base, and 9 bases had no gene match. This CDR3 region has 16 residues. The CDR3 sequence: CATSRVGRGKFYEQYF. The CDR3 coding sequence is TGTGCCACCAGCAGAGTAGGCAGGGGGAAATTCTACGAGCAGTACTTC.

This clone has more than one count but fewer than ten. CDR3 coding DNA: TGTGCCAGCATCTGGGGGGGCAGTCGAGCTTTCTTT. Encoded protein: CASIWGGSRAFF. The genes are TRBV28 and TRBJ1-1; perhaps TRBD1 as D (6 bases). The germline CDR1 and CDR2 sequences are MDHEN and SYDVKM. Trimming removed 7 bases from V and 10 bases from J, with 16 bases in between. The CDR3 totals 12 residues.